Presented here are 16 T cell receptor beta chains from one specimen sequenced in a study of T cells in Graves' hyperthyroidism and ophthalmopathy (dated 2019 in TCRdb). Library preparation was by multiplex PCR. This sample was sequenced with an Illumina HiSeq 2000. The TCR beta CDR3 regions were amplified from the RNA transcripts. The first round of RT-PCR for the TCR CDR3 was performed with the HTBI primer set and the Qiagen OneStep RT-PCR kit. TCRdb reworked the public reads: Q25 trimming with fastp, MiXCR clone assembly, productive beta chains retained. Entries that share a CDR3 protein sequence are merged under the most common genes and DNA. For this sample the table gives 500,000 to 650,000 distinct CDR3 sequences, of which over 45% were detected only once. The ten largest make up around two fifths of the sample. Sequences were obtained from peripheral blood or thyroid tissue (not recorded which). The receptor set was obtained from an adult woman with Graves' disease, either hyperthyroidism or ophthalmopathy (not recorded which).

J is TRBJ1-6 and V is TRBV10-3; 7 nucleotides agree with TRBD1. The germline V gene has CDR1 ENHRY and CDR2 SYGVKD. With V trimmed by 0 bases and J by 7 bases, 3 bases remained unmatched. CDR3 size: 15 residues. The CDR3 is CAISESPGGNSPLHF. The DNA of the CDR3 is TGTGCCATCAGTGAGTCGCCAGGGGGAAATTCACCCCTCCACTTT.

This clonotype was seen at least ten times. The chain combines TRBV19 with TRBJ1-5; TRBD1 is a possible D gene (6 bases). The CDR3 contains 16 residues. Germline CDR1 is LNHDA and CDR2 is SQIVND (reference sequence). Trimming removed 3 bases at V and 7 bases at J, with 19 bases between. The CDR3 region has the DNA TGTGCCAGTAGTATTCGTGGAGGGGGAGGTCACCAGCCCCAGCATTTT. It yields the protein CASSIRGGGGHQPQHF.

This clonotype has a handful of counts. The V call is TRBV13, the J call TRBJ2-7, with TRBD1 matching over 7 bases. CDR1 PRHDT and CDR2 FYEKMQ come from the germline V gene (reference sequence). V trimming: 5 bases; J trimming: 0 bases; junction bases outside the gene matches: 13. This CDR3 spans 17 amino acids. As DNA, the CDR3 is TGTGCCAGCAGCCGATGGGGACAGACTTTTCGCTCCTACGAGCAGTACTTC. This translates into CASSRWGQTFRSYEQYF.

This clonotype was detected a few times. The V call is TRBV2, the J call TRBJ1-5; unclear D gene. Trimming pared 4 bases from V and 6 bases from J, leaving 13 bases between. This CDR3 has 14 amino acids. CDR1 and CDR2 from the germline V gene are SNHLY and FYNNEI. CDR3 in DNA: TGTGCCAGCAGTGGTCTTACCTCAGGTCAGCCCCAGCATTTT. It yields the protein CASSGLTSGQPQHF.

The chain employs TRBV20-1 and TRBJ2-2, with 7 bases identical to TRBD2. The CDR3 consists of 18 residues. J was trimmed by 5 bases and V by 3 bases; bases with no gene match: 18. CDR1 is DFQATT, CDR2 SNEGSKA, per germline (reference sequence). This CDR3 is CSARGFGGRGLQTGELFF. The CDR3 DNA is TGCAGTGCTAGGGGATTCGGGGGGAGAGGGTTACAGACCGGGGAGCTGTTTTTT.

This clonotype was picked up many times. The V gene is TRBV4-2, the J gene TRBJ1-5; TRBD1 aligns across 8 bases. CDR1 and CDR2 from the germline V gene are LGHNA and YNFKEQ. V lost 3 bases, J lost 4 bases, and 5 bases stayed unmatched. There are 15 residues in the CDR3. The CDR3 coding sequence is TGTGCCAGCAGCCAGAGGACAGGGTGGAATCAGCCCCAGCATTTT. Its translation: CASSQRTGWNQPQHF.

This clonotype was seen at least ten times. The chain is built from TRBV27 and TRBJ1-6, with D possibly being TRBD1 (5 bases). Germline values: CDR1 MNHEY, CDR2 SMNVEV (reference sequence). CDR3 length equals 16 residues. V lost 5 bases to trimming and J lost 0 bases, with 11 bases between them. The CDR3 reads CASSVRAVSYNSPLHF. The DNA of the CDR3 is TGTGCCAGCAGTGTCAGGGCGGTCTCCTATAATTCACCCCTCCACTTT.

The J gene is TRBJ2-6, the V gene TRBV29-1, with 13 bases lining up with TRBD2. Germline values: CDR1 SQVTM, CDR2 ANQGSEA. Trimming cost V 6 bases and J 5 bases; bases outside gene matches: 1. The CDR3 sequence is 14 residues long. CDR3 DNA: TGCAGCGTAGGGACTAGCGGGAGGGCCAACGTCCTGACTTTC. This encodes CSVGTSGRANVLTF.

J is TRBJ1-1 and V is TRBV20-1; no firm D call. Trimming took off 0 bases at V and 5 bases at J, with 13 bases between the two ends. The CDR3 is made up of 14 amino acids. CDR1 DFQATT and CDR2 SNEGSKA come from the germline V gene (reference sequence). The CDR3 nucleotides are TGCAGTGCTAGAGATCCGAACGGCGGGACTGAAGCTTTCTTT. This encodes CSARDPNGGTEAFF.

The CDR3 region has the DNA TGCAGCGTTTCAGGCGGCGCCCCGAACACTGAAGCTTTCTTT. Translated, it gives CSVSGGAPNTEAFF. V is TRBV29-1 and J is TRBJ1-1; no clear D gene. Germline values: CDR1 SQVTM, CDR2 ANQGSEA. The CDR3 contains 14 residues. V lost 5 bases and J lost 1, with 14 bases in between.

In this sample, this clonotype turned up a few times. The chain carries TRBV7-9 and TRBJ2-5; 7 nucleotides agree with TRBD2. With 1 base clipped from V and 7 bases from J, the junction kept 15 bases outside the gene matches. Germline CDR1 reads SEHNR; CDR2 reads FQNEAQ (reference sequence). This CDR3 comprises 17 residues. CDR3 sequence (DNA): TGTGCCAGCAGCTTAGATTCTTATGGCGGGAGTGCATTGACCCAGTACTTC. It translates to CASSLDSYGGSALTQYF.

The chain links TRBV27 to TRBJ1-1, with a possible D match to TRBD1 (6 bases). The germline V gene has CDR1 MNHEY and CDR2 SMNVEV (reference sequence). Trimming removed 3 bases at V and 7 bases at J, with 12 bases between. The CDR3 consists of 13 residues. CDR3 coding DNA: TGTGCCAGCAGTTTCCAGGGGCGGAGTGAAGCTTTCTTT. Translation: CASSFQGRSEAFF.

Many counts were recorded for this clonotype. The chain couples TRBV7-2 to TRBJ1-3, with D perhaps TRBD1 (6 bases). The germline V and J ends were trimmed by 1 base and 6 bases, with 13 bases remaining between them. From germline, CDR1 is SGHTA and CDR2 FQGNSA. This CDR3 has 15 amino acids. CDR3 amino acids: CASSLDGQGTNTIYF. The CDR3 DNA is TGTGCCAGCAGCTTAGATGGGCAGGGGACAAACACCATATATTTT.

This clonotype appeared many times. This chain links TRBV29-1 with TRBJ2-7; 8 bases fit TRBD1. The CDR3 is 13 residues long. J lost 7 bases, V lost 3 bases, and 8 bases had no gene match. The germline V gene encodes CDR1 SQVTM and CDR2 ANQGSEA. This CDR3 is CSVDFGRGREQYF. CDR3 bases: TGCAGCGTTGATTTCGGCAGGGGGCGAGAGCAGTACTTC.

This clonotype was recorded a few times. The chain joins TRBV2 to TRBJ1-5, with 7 bases fitting TRBD1. The length of the CDR3 is 16 residues. V lost 8 bases to trimming and J lost 0 bases; unmatched junction nucleotides: 10. The V gene's germline CDR1 is SNHLY and CDR2 FYNNEI. In DNA, the CDR3 is TGTGCCAGCCGGGACAGCCTTCCTTTTAGCAATCAGCCCCAGCATTTT. It is translated as CASRDSLPFSNQPQHF.

The chain couples TRBV10-3 to TRBJ1-1, with 9 bases fitting TRBD1. Per the germline V gene, CDR1 is ENHRY and CDR2 is SYGVKD. There are 15 residues in the CDR3. The junction had 4 bases not matched to a gene; V was cut back by 4 bases and J by 1 base. The CDR3 bases are TGTGCCATCAGTGGACCGGACAGGGGGAACACTGAAGCTTTCTTT. Its protein product is CAISGPDRGNTEAFF.